This TCR beta chain emerged from a study of CD8+ T cells in alopecia areata (dated by TCRdb to between 2017 and 2018). With respect to the entire study: Treated patients were enrolled in an open-label pilot trial of oral tofacitinib at 5 to 10 mg twice daily for moderate-to-severe alopecia areata. Scalp clonality was compared among normal scalp (n=4), patchy alopecia areata scalp (n=8), and alopecia totalis/universalis scalp (n=8). Scalp tissue and sorted CD4+ and CD8+ peripheral blood T cells from patchy and totalis/universalis alopecia areata patients and from healthy controls were covered by human TCRbeta sequencing. To study T cell clonal expansion in alopecia areata, the researchers applied high-throughput TCRbeta sequencing to both the C3H/HeJ mouse model and human patients. Tofacitinib-treated patients had biopsies at baseline and at 4 and 24 weeks of treatment, with a later scalp biopsy in several patients. RNA came from the PAXgene miRNA kit for fixed scalp, the miRNeasy kit for PBMCs, and the RNeasy kit for mouse skin. TCRbeta CDR3 regions were amplified by immunoSEQ multiplex PCR using 35 Vbeta forward and 13 Jbeta reverse primers. Disease severity in treated patients was measured with the SALT score, which quantifies the percentage of affected scalp surface area. Tofacitinib was administered for 6 to 18 months, and 6 months of follow-up off drug were then conducted to assess delayed response and recurrence. The research as a whole found: Higher clonality and more expanded CD8+ clones were observed in lesional scalp than in normal scalp, particularly in alopecia totalis/universalis, a finding suggestive of antigenic drive. TCR sequences shared between patients were less clear than in mice, possibly partly because of HLA diversity in the patient population. Resident alphabeta T cells in normal human skin are also sequenced, complicating scalp TCR repertoire analysis, unlike mouse skin dominated by gammadelta T cells. Many expanded lesional clones persisted in scalp and blood during tofacitinib treatment, which may partly explain relapse after stopping treatment. The treated cohort was small, with a single nonresponder, so links between baseline CD8+ expansion and response need larger studies. With tofacitinib, both scalp clonality and the number of expanded CD8+ clones among the top 100 scalp clones went down significantly.

The library relied on the immunoSEQ multiplex PCR assay. RNA was extracted from all samples and reverse transcribed into cDNA as template for TCR sequencing. First-strand cDNA was synthesized with SuperScript III using a 2:1 mix of oligo-dT and random hexamers. Amplification bias was assessed with a synthetic immune receptor repertoire, and residual bias was removed computationally. On the authors' methods: Raw reads were preprocessed to remove errors, and CDR3 was defined by IMGT conventions from the conserved cysteine to phenylalanine. Clonality was computed by normalizing Shannon entropy by log2 of the number of productive unique TCRs and subtracting the result from 1. CD4 or CD8 identity of scalp clones was inferred by cross-referencing scalp TCRbeta sequences with sorted blood CD4 and CD8 repertoires. The immuneACCESS repertoire file appears here via TCRdb, limited to in-frame rearrangements. These files lack a portion of the clones; in checked studies, under half of the deficit traces to unresolved V genes, and the cause of the others is not known. The DNA was the basis for D and trimming; V, J and clone size are from that table. The sample table records 95,000 to 100,000 clones; just under 60% of these occur just once. About 17% of the sample is in the top ten clones.

Note on this clone: What antigen it recognizes has not been identified. Base quality data are lacking; no much larger clone is found one base away.

The germline V gene encodes CDR1 MNHEY and CDR2 SMNVEV (reference sequence). Including cysteine and phenylalanine, the CDR3 has 14 amino acids. Only CDR3 DNA is held: 42 bases, read in frame from base 1. V sheds 1 base and J sheds 7 bases, leaving 13 bases between their ends. The sample's treatment or condition, from its label and the paper: oral pan-JAK inhibitor, 5-10 mg twice daily. Lesional scalp punch biopsies and peripheral blood were collected from alopecia areata patients. After PBMCs were isolated by density centrifugation and stained for CD3, CD4 and CD8, a FACSAria was used to sort CD4+ and CD8+ T cells.

The rearranged segments are TRBV27 and TRBJ1-1; no D segment can be confidently identified. The clonotype originates from a human donor with alopecia areata. The sample here was CD8+ T cells sorted from blood, taken between weeks 55 and 65, from a patient treated with tofacitinib. The nucleotides are TGTGCCAGCAGTTTATACCGGGCCAGCGGTGAAGCTTTCTTT. Its protein reads: CASSLYRASGEAFF.